The 17 T cell receptor beta chains listed next were all sequenced from one sample in a study of cytomegalovirus exposure and HLA in healthy donors. 60 Vbeta and 13 Jbeta primers were used in PCR. Libraries were prepared by immunoSEQ multiplex PCR; TCRdb keeps only in-frame clonotypes and omits some of them. This sample has around 210,000 clones, with 65% to 80% found just once. The source material was PBMCs. The receptors here all came from a man between 45 and 60 years old in good health and CMV-seronegative.

V usage is TRBV18 and J usage is TRBJ2-5; 9 bases are shared with TRBD1. Trimming cost V 3 bases and J 5 bases; bases outside gene matches: 7. From germline, CDR1 is KGHSH and CDR2 LQKENI. The CDR3 runs to 15 residues. The CDR3, as DNA: TGTGCCAGCTCACCTCCGGGACAGGGCGGGGAGACCCAGTACTTC. This gives the protein CASSPPGQGGETQYF.

The rearrangement links TRBV30 to TRBJ2-7, with D tentatively TRBD2 (5 bases). The CDR3 runs 12 residues. V was pared by 3 bases and J by 3 bases, with 9 bases between. Germline lookup yields CDR1 GTSNPN and CDR2 SVGIG (reference sequence). CDR3 nucleotide sequence: TGTGCCTGGAGGATAACTAGCTACGAGCAGTACTTC. Its protein is CAWRITSYEQYF.

This chain connects TRBV29-1 to TRBJ2-1, with a possible D match to TRBD1 (6 bases). The CDR3 runs to 20 residues. The V and J ends lost 0 bases and 0 bases respectively, with 24 bases between them. The V gene's germline CDR1 is SQVTM and CDR2 ANQGSEA. For the CDR3, the DNA is TGCAGCGTTGAAGATGGCCCGGACAGTTATCCCTATAGCTCCTACAATGAGCAGTTCTTC. Protein product: CSVEDGPDSYPYSSYNEQFF.

The chain has TRBV6-6 and TRBJ2-1; 8 nucleotides line up with TRBD2. The CDR3 consists of 14 residues. The junction had 6 bases not matched to a gene; V was cut back by 7 bases and J by 4 bases. Germline V CDR1 and CDR2: MNHNY, SVGAGI (reference sequence). CDR3 sequence: CASITGTRYNEQFF. DNA of the CDR3: TGTGCCAGCATCACCGGGACTAGATACAATGAGCAGTTCTTC.

This chain connects TRBV10-1 to TRBJ2-5, with D perhaps TRBD2 (5 bases). The CDR3 has 14 amino acids. The germline gives CDR1 WNHNN, CDR2 SYGVQD (reference sequence). Trimming cost V 5 bases and J 3 bases, with 13 bases left between them. The CDR3 spells CASSPTGWEETQYF. The CDR3 DNA sequence: TGCGCCAGCAGTCCAACGGGGTGGGAAGAGACCCAGTACTTC.

The CDR3 nucleotides read TGCGCCAGCAGCCTGGATGGGACTAGAGTTGGGGTGACCCAGTACTTC. As protein: CASSLDGTRVGVTQYF. The chain uses TRBV4-1 and TRBJ2-5; 8 nucleotides align to TRBD2. Trimming removed 4 bases from V and 7 bases from J; junction bases left unmatched: 14. In germline, CDR1 is MGHRA, CDR2 YSYEKL. The CDR3 consists of 16 residues.

The V and J genes are TRBV28 and TRBJ1-1; D gene unclear. V shed 2 bases and J shed 11 bases, with 9 bases lying between them. This CDR3 is built from 11 residues. Germline CDR1 and CDR2: MDHEN and SYDVKM. In nucleotides, the CDR3 is TGTGCCAGCAGTTTACGGCGAGGGGCTTTCTTT. The encoded protein is CASSLRRGAFF.

V and J are TRBV6-5 and TRBJ1-3; D is uncertain. Germline values: CDR1 MNHEY, CDR2 SVGAGI. The V end was cut by 2 bases, the J end by 0 bases, with 8 bases between. The CDR3 consists of 15 residues. Here the CDR3 reads CASSYAGSSGNTIYF. The CDR3 DNA reads as TGTGCCAGCAGTTACGCAGGCAGCTCTGGAAACACCATATATTTT.

J is TRBJ1-2 and V is TRBV18; D may be TRBD1 (6 bases). Germline assignment: CDR1 KGHSH and CDR2 LQKENI. Trimming pared 0 bases from V and 8 bases from J, leaving 13 bases between. This CDR3 has 14 amino acids. CDR3 region: CASSPPKQGLGYTF. CDR3 bases: TGTGCCAGCTCACCACCAAAACAGGGTCTCGGCTACACCTTC.

V and J are TRBV2 and TRBJ2-3; unclear D gene. With 5 bases removed from V and 5 bases from J, the gap between germline ends came to 14 bases. This CDR3 spans 14 amino acids. The germline gives CDR1 SNHLY, CDR2 FYNNEI. The CDR3 bases are TGTGCCAGCAGTAGGAGTTCGATTGGAGATACGCAGTATTTT. Translating it yields CASSRSSIGDTQYF.

With regard to this clone: Compared with germline, one end of the junction differs, possibly owing to a read error. The rearrangement uses TRBV18 and TRBJ1-5; a weak D match, TRBD1 (6 bases). The CDR3 loop spans 12 amino acids. The V gene's germline CDR1 is KGHSH and CDR2 LQKENI. The CDR3 nucleotides are TGTGCCAGCTCACCCTCACAGGGAGAAGTGGCATTT. Its translation is CASSPSQGEVAF.

The chain joins TRBV28 to TRBJ1-5, with 7 bases identical to TRBD1. The ends lost 6 bases at V and 11 bases at J; junction bases unmatched: 10. The germline V gene has CDR1 MDHEN and CDR2 SYDVKM. There are 13 residues in the CDR3. CDR3 coding DNA: TGTGCCAGCAGCGACAGGGAGAGATCGGCCCAGCATTTT. Its protein is CASSDRERSAQHF.

CDR3 sequence (DNA): TGTGCCAGCAGCCTTAGTTCTAGATCAGATACGCAGTATTTT. Encoded protein: CASSLSSRSDTQYF. J is TRBJ2-3 and V is TRBV9; D gene uncertain. Germline loops: CDR1 SGDLS, CDR2 YYNGEE. This CDR3 comprises 14 residues. V was cut by 4 bases and J by 4 bases, with 13 bases left in between.

The chain carries TRBV28 and TRBJ2-5; 7 nucleotides align to TRBD1. The CDR3 extends over 13 amino acids. The J segment lost 5 bases and the V segment lost 4 bases, leaving 4 bases of the junction unmatched. Germline V lookup: CDR1 MDHEN, CDR2 SYDVKM. The chain's CDR3 is CASSSGGRETQYF. The CDR3 coding sequence is TGTGCCAGCAGTTCAGGGGGTAGGGAGACCCAGTACTTC.

Comments on this clone: Distinct nucleotide sequences in the sample also encode this CDR3. This sequence joins TRBV6-5 and TRBJ2-7; 10 bases fit TRBD1. This CDR3 is built from 15 residues. J lost 4 bases, V lost 6 bases, and 9 bases had no gene match. CDR1 is MNHEY, CDR2 SVGAGI, per germline. The CDR3 here is CASRTPGTGAYEQYF. The DNA for the CDR3 is TGTGCCAGCAGAACGCCCGGGACAGGGGCATACGAGCAGTACTTC.

The CDR3 DNA reads TGTGCCAGCAGCTCATTGACAGGACGGGCTTTCTTT. It yields the protein CASSSLTGRAFF. The V gene is TRBV9, the J gene TRBJ1-1; tentatively, D is TRBD1 (6 bases). Trimming stripped 4 bases from V and 11 bases from J, with 15 bases between. The CDR3 runs to 12 residues. Germline CDR1 is SGDLS and CDR2 is YYNGEE.

The V and J genes are TRBV30 and TRBJ2-2, with TRBD2 identical over 12 bases. The CDR3 has 18 amino acids. Germline V gene lookup returns CDR1 GTSNPN and CDR2 SVGIG (reference sequence). V lost 2 bases and J lost 4; bases outside the gene matches: 11. The CDR3 bases are TGTGCCTGGAGTCCTTGGACTAGCGGGACCTTGGGCACCGGGGAGCTGTTTTTT. It translates to CAWSPWTSGTLGTGELFF.